This T cell receptor (beta chain) emerged from a study of blood T cell repertoires in COVID-19 (dated by TCRdb to 2018 to 2021). In terms of the full investigation: Collaborator samples came from the United States, Italy and Spain and covered acute and convalescent phases of COVID-19. Nearly every sample came with metadata listing a de-identified subject ID, COVID-19 status, age in years and sex. The repertoires were released in a freely available public database intended as a resource for research on the immune response to SARS-CoV-2. The samples were drawn from two sources: the first 160 participants of the ongoing ImmuneRACE study, and 950 to 1,500 subjects contributed by 6 global collaborators. Where available, HLA class I and class II types were taken from metadata supplied by the sample provider and were not determined by assay-based typing. The material from the prospective study consisted of cDNA or gDNA derived from T cells, B-cell-depleted T cells, or PBMCs. Deeply sampled blood TCRbeta repertoires from subjects exposed to, actively infected with, or recovered from COVID-19 were included in the dataset. The study at large found these results: The quantity of clinical and demographic metadata differed by source and by participant and was supplied without curation.

Whole blood was collected in K2EDTA tubes by collaborating institutions according to the institutions' own protocols. For TCRbeta analysis, collaborators shipped samples as frozen whole blood, isolated PBMCs, or DNA extracted from either of those sample types. The V and J ends are trimmed by 6 bases and 7 bases, leaving 12 bases between them. The CDR3 contains 12 residues, cysteine and phenylalanine counted. The DNA shown is the 36-base CDR3, in frame from base 1. The germline V gene provides CDR1 SNHLY and CDR2 FYNNEI. The immunoSEQ Assay, a bias-controlled multiplex PCR, was used to amplify TCRbeta CDR3 regions from genomic DNA. The study's processing was this. Nucleated cell counts per sample were estimated from amplification of reference gene primers within the assay. To quantify the absolute abundance of each unique TCRbeta CDR3 rearrangement, sequence reads were collapsed and filtered. For each sample, productive Simpson clonality was calculated by taking the square root of Simpson's diversity index across productive rearrangements. Drawn from immuneACCESS, this table holds only the in-frame rearrangements with V and J called that TCRdb kept. Clones are partly lost; checked studies trace under half to an unresolved V gene and leave the rest unexplained. V and J calls plus clone size are reproduced from that table; the DNA served to infer D and trimming. Across this sample there are about 99,000 clones, with more than 65% seen only once. Less than 20% of the sample is in the top ten clones.

Notes on this clone: Its antigen is still unknown. Base qualities are not at hand, and no much larger clone is one base apart.

The V and J segments used are TRBV2 and TRBJ1-1; the D gene is perhaps TRBD1, from 6 matching bases. This TCR came from a woman at least 80 years old with active or convalescent COVID-19. Sequenced sample: peripheral blood. The CDR3 region reads CASSITGFEAFF. The DNA sequence is as follows: TGTGCCAGCAGCATCACAGGGTTTGAAGCTTTCTTT.